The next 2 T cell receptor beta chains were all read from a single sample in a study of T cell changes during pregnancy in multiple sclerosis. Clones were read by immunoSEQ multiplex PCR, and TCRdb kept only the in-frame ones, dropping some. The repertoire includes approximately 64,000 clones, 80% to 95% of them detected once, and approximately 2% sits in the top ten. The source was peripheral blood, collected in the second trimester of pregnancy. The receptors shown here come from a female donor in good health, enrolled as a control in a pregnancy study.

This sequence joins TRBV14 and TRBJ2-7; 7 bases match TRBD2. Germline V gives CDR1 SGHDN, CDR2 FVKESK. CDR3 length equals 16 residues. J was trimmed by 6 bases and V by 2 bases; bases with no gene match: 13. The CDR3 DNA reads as TGTGCCAGCAGCCAAATAGCGGGCACCACGGGGGGCGAGCAGTACTTC. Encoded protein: CASSQIAGTTGGEQYF.

CDR3 DNA sequence: TGTGCCACCAGCAGAGTACGCAGCGGGGGGACAGATACGCAGTATTTT. Its protein is CATSRVRSGGTDTQYF. The chain carries TRBV15 and TRBJ2-3; 9 nucleotides align to TRBD2. Germline V CDR1 and CDR2: LNHNV, YYDKDF (reference sequence). The CDR3 extends over 16 amino acids. V shed 1 base and J 3 bases; nucleotides not matched to a gene: 5. The full variable domain, in which reference TRBV15 and TRBJ2-3 provide the parts outside the CDR3, is DAMVIQNPRYQVTQFGKPVTLSCSQTLNHNVMYWYQQKSSQAPKLLFHYYDKDFNNEADTPDNFQSRRPNTSFCFLDIRSPGLGDTAMYLCATSRVRSGGTDTQYFGPGTRLTVL.